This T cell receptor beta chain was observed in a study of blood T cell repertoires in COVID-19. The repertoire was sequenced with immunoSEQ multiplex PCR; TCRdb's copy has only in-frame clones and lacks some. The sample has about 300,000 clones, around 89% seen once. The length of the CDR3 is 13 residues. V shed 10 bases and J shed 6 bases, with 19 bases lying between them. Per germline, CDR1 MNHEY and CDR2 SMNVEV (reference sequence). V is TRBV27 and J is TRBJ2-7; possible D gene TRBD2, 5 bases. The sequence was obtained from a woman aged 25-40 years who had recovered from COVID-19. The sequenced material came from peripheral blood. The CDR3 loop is CATWRRSTGEQYF. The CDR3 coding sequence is TGTGCCACCTGGAGGAGGTCGACGGGCGAGCAGTACTTC.